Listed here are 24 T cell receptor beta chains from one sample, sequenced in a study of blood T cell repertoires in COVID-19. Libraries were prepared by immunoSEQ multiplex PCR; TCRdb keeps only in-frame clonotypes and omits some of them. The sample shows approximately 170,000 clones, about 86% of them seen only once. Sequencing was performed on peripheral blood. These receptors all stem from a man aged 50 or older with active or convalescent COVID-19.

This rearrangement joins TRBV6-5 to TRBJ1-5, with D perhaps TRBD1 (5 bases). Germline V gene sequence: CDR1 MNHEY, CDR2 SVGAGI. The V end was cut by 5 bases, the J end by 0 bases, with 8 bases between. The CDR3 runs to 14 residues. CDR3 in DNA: TGTGCCAGCAGTACAGGTTATAGCAATCAGCCCCAGCATTTT. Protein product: CASSTGYSNQPQHF.

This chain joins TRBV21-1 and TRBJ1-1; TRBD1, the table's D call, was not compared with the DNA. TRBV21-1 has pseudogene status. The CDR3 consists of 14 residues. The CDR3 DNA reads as TGTGCCAGCAGCAGAGGACAGACGAACACTGAAGCTTTCTTT. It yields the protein CASSRGQTNTEAFF.

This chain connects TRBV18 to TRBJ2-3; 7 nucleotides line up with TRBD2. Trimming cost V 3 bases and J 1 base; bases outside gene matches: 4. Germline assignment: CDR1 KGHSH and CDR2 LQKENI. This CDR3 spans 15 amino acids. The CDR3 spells CASSPRLAGTDTQYF. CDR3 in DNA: TGTGCCAGCTCACCGCGTCTAGCGGGCACAGATACGCAGTATTTT.

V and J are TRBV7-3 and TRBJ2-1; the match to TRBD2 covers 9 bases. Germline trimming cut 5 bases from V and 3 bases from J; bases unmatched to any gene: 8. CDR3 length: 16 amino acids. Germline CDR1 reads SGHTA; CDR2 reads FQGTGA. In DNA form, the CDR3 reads TGTGCCAGCAGCATCTTAGCGGGAGCGGACTACAATGAGCAGTTCTTC. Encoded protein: CASSILAGADYNEQFF.

CDR3 amino acids: CASSIGVTVNTEAFF. The CDR3 coding sequence is TGTGCCAGTAGTATAGGGGTGACAGTGAACACTGAAGCTTTCTTT. The gene calls are TRBV19 and TRBJ1-1, with D possibly being TRBD1 (5 bases). V shed 1 base and J shed 0 bases, with 9 bases lying between them. The CDR3 sequence is 15 residues long. In germline, CDR1 is LNHDA, CDR2 SQIVND (reference sequence).

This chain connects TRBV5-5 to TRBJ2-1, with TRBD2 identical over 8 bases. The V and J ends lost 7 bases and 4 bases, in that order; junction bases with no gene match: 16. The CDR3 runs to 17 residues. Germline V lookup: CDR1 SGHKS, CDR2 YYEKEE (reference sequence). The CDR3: CASSSRTAGGLYNEQFF. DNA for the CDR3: TGTGCCAGCTCGAGCCGGACGGCGGGGGGCTTATACAATGAGCAGTTCTTC.

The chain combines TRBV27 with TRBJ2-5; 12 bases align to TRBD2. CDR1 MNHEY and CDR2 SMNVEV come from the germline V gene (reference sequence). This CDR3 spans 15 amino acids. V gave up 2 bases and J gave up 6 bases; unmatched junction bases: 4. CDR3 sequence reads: CASSLLAGGQKTQYF. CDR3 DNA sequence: TGTGCCAGCAGTTTACTAGCGGGGGGGCAAAAGACCCAGTACTTC.

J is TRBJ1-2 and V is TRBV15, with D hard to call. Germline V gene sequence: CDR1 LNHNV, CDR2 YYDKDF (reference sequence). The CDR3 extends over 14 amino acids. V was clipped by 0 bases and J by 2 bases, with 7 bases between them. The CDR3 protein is CATSRDTGNYGYTF. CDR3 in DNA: TGTGCCACCAGCAGAGATACGGGGAACTATGGCTACACCTTC.

CDR3 amino acids: CASSWGAGPDPNEKLFF. The CDR3 DNA follows: TGCGCCAGCAGCTGGGGAGCAGGACCAGACCCTAATGAAAAACTGTTTTTT. This chain uses TRBV5-1 with TRBJ1-4; D remains ambiguous. CDR3 length: 17 residues. The germline V and J ends were trimmed by 3 bases and 3 bases, with 18 bases remaining between them. Germline lookup yields CDR1 SGHRS and CDR2 YFSETQ. The variable domain in full, with the rest retrieved from reference TRBV5-1 and TRBJ1-4, is KAGVTQTPRYLIKTRGQQVTLSCSPISGHRSVSWYQQTPGQGLQFLFEYFSETQRNKGNFPGRFSGRQFSNSRSEMNVSTLELGDSALYLCASSWGAGPDPNEKLFFGSGTQLSVL.

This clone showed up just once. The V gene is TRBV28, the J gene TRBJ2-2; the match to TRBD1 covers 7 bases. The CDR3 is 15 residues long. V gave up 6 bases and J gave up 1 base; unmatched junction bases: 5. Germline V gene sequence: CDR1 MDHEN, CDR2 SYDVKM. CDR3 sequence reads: CASRLTGVNTGELFF. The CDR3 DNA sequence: TGTGCCAGCAGACTCACAGGGGTGAACACCGGGGAGCTGTTTTTT.

This CDR3 is CSVPGQGAIGYGYTF. For the CDR3, the DNA is TGCAGCGTTCCGGGACAGGGGGCAATCGGCTATGGCTACACCTTC. This sequence joins TRBV29-1 and TRBJ1-2; 12 bases fit TRBD1. The CDR3 totals 15 residues. CDR1 and CDR2 (germline): SQVTM, ANQGSEA. Losses at the gene ends were 5 bases for V and 4 bases for J; bases not matched to a gene: 8.

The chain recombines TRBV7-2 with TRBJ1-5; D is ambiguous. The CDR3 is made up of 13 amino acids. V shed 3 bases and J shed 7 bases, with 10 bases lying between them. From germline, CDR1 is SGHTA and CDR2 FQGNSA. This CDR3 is CASSFPREQPQHF. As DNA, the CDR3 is TGTGCCAGCAGCTTTCCCCGGGAGCAGCCCCAGCATTTT. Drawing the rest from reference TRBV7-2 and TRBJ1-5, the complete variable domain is GAGVSQSPSNKVTEKGKDVELRCDPISGHTALYWYRQSLGQGLEFLIYFQGNSAPDKSGLPSDRFSAERTGGSVSTLTIQRTQQEDSAVYLCASSFPREQPQHFGDGTRLSIL.

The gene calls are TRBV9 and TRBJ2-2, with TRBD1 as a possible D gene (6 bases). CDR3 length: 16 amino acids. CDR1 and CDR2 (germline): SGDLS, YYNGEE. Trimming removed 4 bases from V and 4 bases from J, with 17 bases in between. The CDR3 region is CASSPGTPTGTGELFF. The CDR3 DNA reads TGTGCCAGCAGCCCCGGGACACCCACCGGCACCGGGGAGCTGTTTTTT.

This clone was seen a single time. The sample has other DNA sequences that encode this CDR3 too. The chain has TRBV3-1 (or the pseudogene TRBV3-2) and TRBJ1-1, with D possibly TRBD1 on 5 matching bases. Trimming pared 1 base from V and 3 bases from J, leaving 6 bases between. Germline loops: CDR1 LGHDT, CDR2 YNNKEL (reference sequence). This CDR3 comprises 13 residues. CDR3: CASSQGGDTEAFF. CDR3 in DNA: TGTGCCAGCAGCCAAGGGGGGGACACTGAAGCTTTCTTT.

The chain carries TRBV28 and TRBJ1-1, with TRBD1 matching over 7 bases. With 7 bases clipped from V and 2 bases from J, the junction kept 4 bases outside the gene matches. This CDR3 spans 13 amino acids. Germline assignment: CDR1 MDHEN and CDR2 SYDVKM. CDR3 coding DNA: TGTGCCAGCACCAAGGGGGCTAACACTGAAGCTTTCTTT. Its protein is CASTKGANTEAFF.

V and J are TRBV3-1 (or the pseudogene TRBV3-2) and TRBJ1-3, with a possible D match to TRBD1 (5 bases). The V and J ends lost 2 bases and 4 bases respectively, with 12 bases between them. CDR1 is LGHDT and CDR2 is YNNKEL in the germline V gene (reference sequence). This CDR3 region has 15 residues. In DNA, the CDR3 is TGTGCCAGCAGCCAAATCCCAGGGATCGGAAACACCATATATTTT. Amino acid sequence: CASSQIPGIGNTIYF.

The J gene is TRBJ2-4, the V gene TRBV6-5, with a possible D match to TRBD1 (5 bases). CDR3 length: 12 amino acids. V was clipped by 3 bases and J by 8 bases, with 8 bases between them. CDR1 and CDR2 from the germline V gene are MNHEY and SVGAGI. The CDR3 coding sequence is TGTGCCAGCAGTTATACAGGCGACATTCAGTACTTC. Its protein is CASSYTGDIQYF.

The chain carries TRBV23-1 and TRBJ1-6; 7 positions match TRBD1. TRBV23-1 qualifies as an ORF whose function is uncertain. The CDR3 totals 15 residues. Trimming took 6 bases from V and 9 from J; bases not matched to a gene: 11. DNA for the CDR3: TGCGCCAGCAGCTACCACAGACAGGGTAGTTCACCCCTCCACTTT. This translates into CASSYHRQGSSPLHF.

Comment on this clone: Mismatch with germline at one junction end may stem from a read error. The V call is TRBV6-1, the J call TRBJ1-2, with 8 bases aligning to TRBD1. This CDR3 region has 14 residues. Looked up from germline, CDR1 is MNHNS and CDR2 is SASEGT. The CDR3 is CASNEGQGWRGYTF. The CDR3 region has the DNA TGTGCCAGCAATGAAGGACAGGGCTGGCGTGGCTACACCTTC.

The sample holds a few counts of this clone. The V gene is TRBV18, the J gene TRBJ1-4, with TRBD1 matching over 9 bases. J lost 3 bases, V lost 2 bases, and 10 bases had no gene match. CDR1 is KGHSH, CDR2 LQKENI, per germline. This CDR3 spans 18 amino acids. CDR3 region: CASSPYSSRTGANEKLFF. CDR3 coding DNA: TGTGCCAGCTCACCATATTCGTCTCGGACAGGGGCTAATGAAAAACTGTTTTTT.

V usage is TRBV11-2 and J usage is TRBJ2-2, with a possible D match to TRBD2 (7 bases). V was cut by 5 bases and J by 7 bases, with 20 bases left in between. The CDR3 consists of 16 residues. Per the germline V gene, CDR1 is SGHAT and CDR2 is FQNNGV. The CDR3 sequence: CASSPGGGKRDGELFF. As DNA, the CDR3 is TGTGCCAGCAGCCCGGGGGGCGGGAAACGGGACGGGGAGCTGTTTTTT.

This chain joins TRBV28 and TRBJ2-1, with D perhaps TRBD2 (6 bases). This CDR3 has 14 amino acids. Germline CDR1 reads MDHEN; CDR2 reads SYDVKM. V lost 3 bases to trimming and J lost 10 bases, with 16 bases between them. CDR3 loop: CASSLETGVREQFF. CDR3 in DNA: TGTGCCAGCAGTTTGGAAACGGGAGTCAGGGAGCAGTTCTTC. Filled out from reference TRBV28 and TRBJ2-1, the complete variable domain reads DVKVTQSSRYLVKRTGEKVFLECVQDMDHENMFWYRQDPGLGLRLIYFSYDVKMKEKGDIPEGYSVSREKKERFSLILESASTNQTSMYLCASSLETGVREQFFGPGTRLTVL.

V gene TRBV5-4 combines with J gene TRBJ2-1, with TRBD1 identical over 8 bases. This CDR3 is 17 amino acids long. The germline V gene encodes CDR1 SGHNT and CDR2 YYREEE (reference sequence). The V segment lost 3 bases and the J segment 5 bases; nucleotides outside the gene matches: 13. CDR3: CASSWGRDRRFNNEQFF. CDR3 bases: TGTGCCAGCAGCTGGGGTCGGGACAGGCGATTTAACAATGAGCAGTTCTTC.

CDR3 bases: TGTGCCTGGAGTCGACTCCGTGGTAGGAAGGACTACAATGAGCAGTTCTTC. This codes for CAWSRLRGRKDYNEQFF. V gene TRBV30 combines with J gene TRBJ2-1; D gene uncertain. The germline gives CDR1 GTSNPN, CDR2 SVGIG (reference sequence). The CDR3 is 17 residues long. Trimming pared 2 bases from V and 3 bases from J, leaving 20 bases between. Drawing the rest from reference TRBV30 and TRBJ2-1, the complete variable domain is SQTIHQWPATLVQPVGSPLSLECTVEGTSNPNLYWYRQAAGRGLQLLFYSVGIGQISSEVPQNLSASRPQDRQFILSSKKLLLSDSGFYLCAWSRLRGRKDYNEQFFGPGTRLTVL.